These 22 T cell receptor beta chains originate from one sample sequenced in a study of blood T cell repertoires in COVID-19. Sequencing used immunoSEQ multiplex PCR; TCRdb keeps in-frame clones, though not all of them. The table includes over 20,000 clones, approximately 88% detected once. Sequenced: peripheral blood. The receptors originated from a human donor in a cohort sampled during active COVID-19.

V gene TRBV5-1 combines with J gene TRBJ1-3, with TRBD1 as a possible D gene (6 bases). CDR1 and CDR2 from the germline V gene are SGHRS and YFSETQ. The CDR3 sequence is 15 residues long. V lost 1 base, J lost 2 bases, and 10 bases lay in between. The CDR3 coding sequence is TGCGCCAGCAGCTTGAGCGGGACAACTGGAAACACCATATATTTT. Its translation: CASSLSGTTGNTIYF.

The rearrangement uses TRBV28 and TRBJ1-3; D gene ambiguous. V lost 6 bases to trimming and J lost 2 bases, with 11 bases between them. The length of the CDR3 is 14 residues. CDR1 is MDHEN and CDR2 is SYDVKM in the germline V gene. In nucleotides, the CDR3 is TGTGCCAGCAGGGAGGAGGGAACTGGAAACACCATATATTTT. Translating gives CASREEGTGNTIYF. Looking up the rest from reference TRBV28 and TRBJ1-3 gives the full variable domain: DVKVTQSSRYLVKRTGEKVFLECVQDMDHENMFWYRQDPGLGLRLIYFSYDVKMKEKGDIPEGYSVSREKKERFSLILESASTNQTSMYLCASREEGTGNTIYFGEGSWLTVV.

This chain joins TRBV3-1 (or the pseudogene TRBV3-2) and TRBJ1-5, with 9 positions matching TRBD1. The CDR3 runs to 15 residues. After removal of 5 bases from V and 9 bases from J, the junction contained 11 bases not matched to a gene. Germline values: CDR1 LGHDT, CDR2 YNNKEL (reference sequence). CDR3 sequence (DNA): TGTGCCAGCAGCTTGGGGACAGGGCGAGGGGGGCCCCAGCATTTT. It translates to CASSLGTGRGGPQHF.

The V and J genes are TRBV5-6 and TRBJ1-1; TRBD1 agrees at 10 bases. CDR1 and CDR2 (germline): SGHDT, YYEEEE. With V trimmed by 4 bases and J by 4 bases, 13 bases remained unmatched. CDR3 length: 17 amino acids. CDR3 nucleotide sequence: TGTGCCAGCAGCCCCGGGTGGACAGGGGGGGTGCCCACTGAAGCTTTCTTT. It specifies CASSPGWTGGVPTEAFF.

A single count supports this clone. The chain carries TRBV24-1 and TRBJ2-1; TRBD1 matches 7 bases. Germline CDR1 is KGHDR and CDR2 is SFDVKD. The CDR3 is 13 amino acids. The J segment lost 3 bases and the V segment lost 5 bases, leaving 0 bases of the junction unmatched. CDR3 nucleotides: TGTGCCACCAGTGGGGACAGCTACAATGAGCAGTTCTTC. Translation gives CATSGDSYNEQFF.

The V call is TRBV5-1, the J call TRBJ1-1, with D possibly TRBD1 on 5 matching bases. CDR3 length equals 14 residues. Germline CDR1 SGHRS, CDR2 YFSETQ. The V and J ends lost 4 bases and 0 bases respectively, with 10 bases between them. The CDR3: CASSQGVMNTEAFF. The CDR3 DNA reads TGCGCCAGCAGCCAGGGTGTTATGAACACTGAAGCTTTCTTT. Full variable domain (rest looked up from reference TRBV5-1 and TRBJ1-1): KAGVTQTPRYLIKTRGQQVTLSCSPISGHRSVSWYQQTPGQGLQFLFEYFSETQRNKGNFPGRFSGRQFSNSRSEMNVSTLELGDSALYLCASSQGVMNTEAFFGQGTRLTVV.

V is TRBV21-1 and J is TRBJ2-7; TRBD1 reflects the table's D call only, with no check against the DNA. TRBV21-1 is tagged as a pseudogene. The CDR3 has 11 amino acids. The CDR3 loop reads CASSKHYEQYF. CDR3 nucleotides: TGTGCCAGCAGCAAACACTACGAGCAGTACTTC.

This clone appeared a few times. The gene calls are TRBV20-1 and TRBJ2-7; 8 bases match TRBD2. The V gene end was trimmed by 3 bases and the J gene end by 2 bases; junction bases not matched to a gene: 6. Germline CDR1 and CDR2: DFQATT and SNEGSKA (reference sequence). The CDR3 has 14 residues. CDR3 in DNA: TGCAGTGCTAGTGACAAGCGGGAGACCTACGAGCAGTACTTC. Translating gives CSASDKRETYEQYF.

This clone came up once. This chain joins TRBV2 and TRBJ2-1; 7 bases fit TRBD2. CDR3 length: 13 residues. The germline CDR1 and CDR2 sequences are SNHLY and FYNNEI. After removal of 8 bases from V and 0 bases from J, the junction contained 1 base not matched to a gene. Written as DNA, the CDR3 is TGTGCCAGCGGGGAGGGCTCCTACAATGAGCAGTTCTTC. Translated: CASGEGSYNEQFF. Full variable domain (rest looked up from reference TRBV2 and TRBJ2-1): EPEVTQTPSHQVTQMGQEVILRCVPISNHLYFYWYRQILGQKVEFLVSFYNNEISEKSEIFDDQFSVERPDGSNFTLKIRSTKLEDSAMYFCASGEGSYNEQFFGPGTRLTVL.

The chain is built from TRBV5-1 and TRBJ2-2, with D possibly being TRBD2 (6 bases). There are 15 residues in the CDR3. Germline V gene sequence: CDR1 SGHRS, CDR2 YFSETQ. Trimming removed 4 bases at V and 6 bases at J, with 16 bases between. CDR3: CASSIDTGGPGELFF. As DNA, the CDR3 is TGCGCCAGCAGCATAGATACCGGGGGTCCCGGGGAGCTGTTTTTT.

This clone has a handful of counts. The V gene is TRBV2, the J gene TRBJ2-7, with D possibly matching TRBD2 (5 bases). Germline CDR1 SNHLY, CDR2 FYNNEI. The length of the CDR3 is 15 residues. The V end lost 2 bases, the J end lost 5 bases, and 16 bases lay between the germline ends. The CDR3 DNA reads as TGTGCCAGCAGTGAACAGTCTAGCTCGGGCCACGAGCAGTACTTC. Translation gives CASSEQSSSGHEQYF.

The chain carries TRBV30 and TRBJ1-2; D is unresolved. Trimming removed 4 bases from V and 1 base from J, with 7 bases in between. CDR1 is GTSNPN and CDR2 is SVGIG in the germline V gene (reference sequence). The CDR3 consists of 12 residues. The CDR3 sequence: CAWIHSNYGYTF. The CDR3 DNA reads TGTGCCTGGATTCACAGTAACTATGGCTACACCTTC.

V gene TRBV6-5 combines with J gene TRBJ2-6; no firm D call. CDR3 length: 13 amino acids. The V gene lost 8 bases and the J gene lost 2 bases, with 7 bases spanning the gap. The germline V gene has CDR1 MNHEY and CDR2 SVGAGI. The CDR3 DNA is TGTGCCAGCCCTCCCCCTGGGGCCAACGTCCTGACTTTC. Amino acid sequence: CASPPPGANVLTF.

The chain is built from TRBV12-5 and TRBJ2-3, with TRBD1 as a possible D gene (5 bases). This CDR3 is 13 amino acids long. Germline lookup yields CDR1 LGHNT and CDR2 FRNRAP. V lost 3 bases and J lost 6, with 10 bases in between. The CDR3 DNA reads TGTGCTAGTGGTTTAGCGAAGGGGGATACGCAGTATTTT. Its protein product is CASGLAKGDTQYF.

This clone was seen a single time. The chain couples TRBV10-3 to TRBJ2-5; 9 nucleotides match TRBD2. V shed 2 bases, J shed 5 bases, and the junction held 6 bases outside the gene matches. This CDR3 region has 15 residues. CDR1 ENHRY and CDR2 SYGVKD come from the germline V gene. The DNA of the CDR3 is TGTGCCATCAGTGAGAGGCGGGAGGGCCCTGAGACCCAGTACTTC. Protein sequence: CAISERREGPETQYF.

This CDR3 is CASRLQGGNQPQHF. CDR3 nucleotide sequence: TGTGCCAGCAGGCTACAGGGTGGCAATCAGCCCCAGCATTTT. The chain carries TRBV27 and TRBJ1-5, with D possibly matching TRBD1 (6 bases). V shed 6 bases and J shed 2 bases, with 11 bases lying between them. Germline V lookup: CDR1 MNHEY, CDR2 SMNVEV (reference sequence). The CDR3 contains 14 residues.

The chain combines TRBV13 with TRBJ2-5, with TRBD2 identical over 13 bases. The V gene end was trimmed by 5 bases and the J gene end by 3 bases; junction bases not matched to a gene: 6. The CDR3 length is 16 residues. Germline assignment: CDR1 PRHDT and CDR2 FYEKMQ (reference sequence). This CDR3 reads CASSPWGLAGKETQYF. CDR3 coding DNA: TGTGCCAGCAGCCCTTGGGGACTAGCGGGAAAAGAGACCCAGTACTTC. Variable domain in full (rest from reference TRBV13 and TRBJ2-5): AAGVIQSPRHLIKEKRETATLKCYPIPRHDTVYWYQQGPGQDPQFLISFYEKMQSDKGSIPDRFSAQQFSDYHSELNMSSLELGDSALYFCASSPWGLAGKETQYFGPGTRLLVL.

The chain is built from TRBV2 and TRBJ1-1; weak D call: TRBD1 (6 bases). Trimming left V 7 bases short and J 0 bases short, with 18 bases between. CDR1 SNHLY and CDR2 FYNNEI come from the germline V gene. The CDR3 length is 16 residues. The CDR3 DNA follows: TGTGCCAGCACCGAGTGGCGGCAGGGGCTGAACACTGAAGCTTTCTTT. This sequence encodes CASTEWRQGLNTEAFF.

The chain links TRBV6-5 to TRBJ1-1; D gene ambiguous. The germline V and J ends were trimmed by 4 bases and 1 base, with 7 bases remaining between them. This CDR3 region has 13 residues. Germline-derived CDR1 and CDR2 are MNHEY and SVGAGI. The CDR3 spells CASSSSRNTEAFF. For the CDR3, the DNA is TGTGCCAGCAGTTCTAGCAGGAACACTGAAGCTTTCTTT.

The V and J genes are TRBV30 and TRBJ2-1; no clear D. The V gene's germline CDR1 is GTSNPN and CDR2 SVGIG (reference sequence). CDR3 length: 11 residues. With 5 bases removed from V and 6 bases from J, the gap between germline ends came to 8 bases. The CDR3 coding sequence is TGTGCCTGGGGGTTTCTCAATGAGCAGTTCTTC. This encodes CAWGFLNEQFF.

V usage is TRBV28 and J usage is TRBJ1-1; tentative D call: TRBD1 (5 bases). Germline CDR1 is MDHEN and CDR2 is SYDVKM. The CDR3 is made up of 17 amino acids. The V and J ends lost 2 bases and 3 bases respectively, with 19 bases between them. The CDR3 nucleotides read TGTGCCAGCAGTTTAAGGGGCGGGGAGGCTGAGGACACTGAAGCTTTCTTT. This encodes CASSLRGGEAEDTEAFF.

The chain is built from TRBV6-5 and TRBJ1-1, with TRBD1 as a possible D gene (5 bases). The CDR3 contains 12 residues. Per germline, CDR1 MNHEY and CDR2 SVGAGI. Trimming cost V 11 bases and J 3 bases, with 13 bases left between them. The CDR3 reads CALRGSDTEAFF. CDR3 DNA: TGTGCCCTGCGGGGCTCGGACACTGAAGCTTTCTTT.